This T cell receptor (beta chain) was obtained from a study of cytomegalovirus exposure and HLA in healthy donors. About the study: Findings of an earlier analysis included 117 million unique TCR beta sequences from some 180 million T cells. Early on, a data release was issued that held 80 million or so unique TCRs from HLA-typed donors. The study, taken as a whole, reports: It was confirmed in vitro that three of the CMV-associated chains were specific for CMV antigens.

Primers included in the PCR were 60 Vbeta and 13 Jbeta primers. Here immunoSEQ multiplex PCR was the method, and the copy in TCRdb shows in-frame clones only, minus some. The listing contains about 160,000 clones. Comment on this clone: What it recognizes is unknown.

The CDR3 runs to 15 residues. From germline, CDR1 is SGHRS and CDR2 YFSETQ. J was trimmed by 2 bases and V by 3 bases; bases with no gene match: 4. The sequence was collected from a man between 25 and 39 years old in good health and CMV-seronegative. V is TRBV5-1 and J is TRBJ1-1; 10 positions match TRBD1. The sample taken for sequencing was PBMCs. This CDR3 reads CASSYQTGGNTEAFF. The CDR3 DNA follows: TGCGCCAGCAGCTATCAGACAGGGGGCAACACTGAAGCTTTCTTT.